This TCR beta chain appears in the sequencing data of a study of identical twins. Study findings and constraints: Carriage of fewer insertions was seen in abundant cord blood beta clonotypes, whereas memory repertoires showed none.

Carrying unique molecular identifiers, the cDNA also gained a universal primer site through template switching. MiXCR, run by TCRdb on the 5' RACE reads, gives a single entry per CDR3 protein. The data contain 1.5 million to 2 million distinct CDR3 sequences, around 33% of them seen just once; the ten biggest clones take up roughly 0.3%. CDR1 SGHRS and CDR2 YFSETQ come from the germline V gene. Trimming took 3 bases from V and 4 from J; bases not matched to a gene: 19. CDR3 length: 19 residues. Remarks on this clonotype: Its antigen is unidentified.

Sequencing was done on a sample of cord blood. This clonotype was obtained from a newborn girl in good health. J is TRBJ2-1 and V is TRBV5-1, with 7 bases matching TRBD2. Here the CDR3 reads CASSSLAGPGTKRYNEQFF. In DNA, the CDR3 is TGCGCCAGCAGCTCACTCGCTGGGCCCGGGACTAAGAGGTACAATGAGCAGTTCTTC. The complete variable domain, with remaining parts taken from reference TRBV5-1 and TRBJ2-1, reads KAGVTQTPRYLIKTRGQQVTLSCSPISGHRSVSWYQQTPGQGLQFLFEYFSETQRNKGNFPGRFSGRQFSNSRSEMNVSTLELGDSALYLCASSSLAGPGTKRYNEQFFGPGTRLTVL.